A single sample is the source of the 18 T cell receptor beta chains below, sequenced in a study of T cell repertoires in cytomegalovirus infection (dated by TCRdb to between 2019 and 2020). Sequenced on an Illumina HiSeq 1500. TCRdb redid the processing of the public reads, applying fastp at Q25 and MiXCR, and retained in-frame beta chains. Rows matching on CDR3 protein sequence are summarized as one entry with the most common DNA and genes. Across this sample there are hundreds of thousands of distinct CDR3 sequences, with 30% to 40% seen only once. Jointly, the top ten make up roughly an eighth of the sample. The sequencing input was PBMCs. These TCRs come from a human donor in good health (CMV status not recorded). Some clones in this sample may be carry-over from other donors' samples.

This clonotype came up many times. The chain's CDR3 is CASRSTGPEQYF. CDR3 nucleotides: TGTGCCAGCAGGTCGACAGGGCCCGAGCAGTACTTC. V usage is TRBV7-6 and J usage is TRBJ2-7; 7 nucleotides align to TRBD1. The V gene end was trimmed by 6 bases and the J gene end by 6 bases; junction bases not matched to a gene: 5. The CDR3 contains 12 residues. The V gene's germline CDR1 is SGHVS and CDR2 FNYEAQ.

This chain uses TRBV20-1 with TRBJ1-5; possible D gene TRBD1, 6 bases. The V end was cut by 8 bases, the J end by 1 base, with 15 bases between. There are 14 residues in the CDR3. Germline-derived CDR1 and CDR2 are DFQATT and SNEGSKA (reference sequence). CDR3 in amino acids: CSSTVQGSNQPQHF. CDR3 bases: TGCAGTTCTACCGTTCAGGGGAGCAATCAGCCCCAGCATTTT.

The chain carries TRBV7-2 and TRBJ2-7, with 8 bases lining up with TRBD1. The junction had 8 bases not matched to a gene; V was cut back by 3 bases and J by 1 base. From germline, CDR1 is SGHTA and CDR2 FQGNSA. This CDR3 contains 16 residues. CDR3 DNA sequence: TGTGCCAGCAGCTTTGCATTCACAGGGGGATCCTACGAGCAGTACTTC. It encodes CASSFAFTGGSYEQYF.

The chain has TRBV5-6 and TRBJ2-1; 10 bases are shared with TRBD1. The CDR3 runs to 19 residues. Germline V gene sequence: CDR1 SGHDT, CDR2 YYEEEE. Trimming took 4 bases from V and 5 from J; bases not matched to a gene: 18. The CDR3 DNA is TGTGCCAGCAGCAGACACCTAAAGACCGGGACAGGGGATAACAATGAGCAGTTCTTC. Amino acid sequence: CASSRHLKTGTGDNNEQFF.

The gene calls are TRBV12-3 or TRBV12-4 and TRBJ2-7; D not resolved. Deletions cut 5 bases from V and 7 bases from J, with 12 bases between. The CDR3 contains 12 residues. This chain's CDR3 is CASSPEGWEQYF. The CDR3 DNA is TGTGCCAGCAGTCCAGAAGGGTGGGAGCAGTACTTC.

As for this clonotype: The germline gene is not matched at one end of the junction; a read error may be the cause. The V gene is TRBV7-8, the J gene TRBJ2-5, with D possibly being TRBD1 (5 bases). This CDR3 region has 15 residues. Per the germline V gene, CDR1 is SGHVS and CDR2 is FQNEAQ. The CDR3 bases are TGTGCCAGCAGCTTAATAGCAGGGCGTCAAGAGACCAAGTACTTC. Amino acid sequence: CASSLIAGRQETKYF.

The V call is TRBV20-1, the J call TRBJ1-1; 8 nucleotides agree with TRBD1. The germline V gene has CDR1 DFQATT and CDR2 SNEGSKA (reference sequence). The CDR3 is 14 amino acids. V lost 3 bases, J lost 7 bases, and 10 bases stayed unmatched. The CDR3 reads CSARPSRTGFEAFF. CDR3 sequence (DNA): TGCAGTGCTAGGCCCTCCAGGACAGGGTTTGAAGCTTTCTTT.

Ten or more counts support this clonotype. The chain combines TRBV11-2 with TRBJ2-5; tentative D call: TRBD2 (5 bases). The CDR3 is 18 amino acids. Germline CDR1 and CDR2: SGHAT and FQNNGV. Trimming pared 5 bases from V and 5 bases from J, leaving 27 bases between. This chain's CDR3 is CASSQDHGSRVGKETQYF. In DNA, the CDR3 is TGTGCCAGCAGCCAAGACCATGGGTCGAGGGTTGGTAAGGAGACCCAGTACTTC.

A remark on this clonotype: This may stem from a read error, because a much larger clone lies one nucleotide away. The genes are TRBV6-5 and TRBJ2-2, with unresolved D. Trimming left V 8 bases short and J 0 bases short, with 7 bases between. The CDR3 spans 13 residues. Germline V gene data show CDR1 as MNHEY and CDR2 as SVGAGI. The CDR3 DNA follows: TGTGCCAGCGGGCAGCCGAACACCGGGGAGCTGTTTTTT. This encodes CASGQPNTGELFF.

This sequence joins TRBV5-6 and TRBJ2-1; 7 nucleotides line up with TRBD1. V was pared by 5 bases and J by 7 bases, with 9 bases of the junction left unmatched. CDR3 length equals 14 residues. CDR1 is SGHDT, CDR2 YYEEEE, per germline. The CDR3 coding sequence is TGTGCCAGCAGACAGGGGTCGACCCTTAATGAGCAGTTCTTC. As protein: CASRQGSTLNEQFF.

As regards this clonotype: The germline gene is not matched at one end of the junction; a read error may be the cause. The J gene is TRBJ2-7, the V gene TRBV4-1; 7 nucleotides line up with TRBD1. The CDR3 has 15 residues. Germline assignment: CDR1 MGHRA and CDR2 YSYEKL. CDR3 sequence (DNA): TGTGCCAGCAGCCAATACGCGCCAGGGGGCTACGAGCAGTACTTC. Protein: CASSQYAPGGYEQYF.

This clonotype showed up just a few times. This chain joins TRBV6-5 and TRBJ1-1, with D possibly being TRBD1 (5 bases). The CDR3 runs 14 residues. Trimming removed 5 bases at V and 4 bases at J, with 14 bases between. Per the germline V gene, CDR1 is MNHEY and CDR2 is SVGAGI. The CDR3 loop reads CASSPPPGGTEAFF. CDR3 DNA sequence: TGTGCCAGCAGTCCCCCTCCGGGGGGCACTGAAGCTTTCTTT.

On this clonotype: Being one base from a much bigger clone, this may be a read error. J is TRBJ2-3 and V is TRBV12-3 or TRBV12-4; 8 bases match TRBD1. This CDR3 spans 14 amino acids. The CDR3 spells CAITEQGGTDTKYF. The DNA of the CDR3 is TGTGCCATTACCGAACAGGGGGGCACAGATACGAAGTATTTT.

Only a few counts were recorded for this clonotype. The CDR3 DNA is TGTGCCAGCAGTTACGGGACAGTGCGCAATCAGCCCCAGCATTTT. Its protein is CASSYGTVRNQPQHF. V is TRBV6-2 or TRBV6-3 and J is TRBJ1-5, with 7 nucleotides matching TRBD1. CDR3 length: 15 amino acids. After removal of 2 bases from V and 2 bases from J, the junction contained 3 bases not matched to a gene. The germline V gene has CDR1 MNHEY and CDR2 SVGEGT.

This clonotype appeared many times. This chain joins TRBV11-2 and TRBJ1-5; D is unclear. Germline-derived CDR1 and CDR2 are SGHAT and FQNNGV. V dropped 5 bases and J dropped 9 bases, with 14 bases sitting between them. The CDR3 sequence is 13 residues long. The CDR3 coding sequence is TGTGCCAGCAGCCCCCAGAATCTGGGGCCCCAGCATTTT. Its protein product is CASSPQNLGPQHF.

The V gene is TRBV15, the J gene TRBJ2-7; TRBD1 agrees at 7 bases. Trimming cost V 4 bases and J 4 bases; bases outside gene matches: 7. The CDR3 has 14 amino acids. Per the germline V gene, CDR1 is LNHNV and CDR2 is YYDKDF (reference sequence). CDR3 coding DNA: TGTGCCACCAGCACCAGGGACAGTGGTTACGAGCAGTACTTC. This sequence encodes CATSTRDSGYEQYF. The full variable domain, with the rest looked up from reference TRBV15 and TRBJ2-7, is DAMVIQNPRYQVTQFGKPVTLSCSQTLNHNVMYWYQQKSSQAPKLLFHYYDKDFNNEADTPDNFQSRRPNTSFCFLDIRSPGLGDTAMYLCATSTRDSGYEQYFGPGTRLTVT.

The chain couples TRBV7-2 to TRBJ2-1, with a weak D call TRBD1 (6 bases). Trimming cost V 4 bases and J 10 bases, with 17 bases left between them. The CDR3 runs 14 residues. The germline V gene encodes CDR1 SGHTA and CDR2 FQGNSA. The CDR3: CASSWPGEEREQFF. The CDR3 DNA sequence: TGTGCCAGCAGCTGGCCAGGGGAAGAACGGGAGCAGTTCTTC.

There are many counts of this clonotype. The V call is TRBV11-2, the J call TRBJ2-7; D perhaps matches TRBD1 (5 bases). V gave up 4 bases and J gave up 0 bases, with 10 bases separating them. Germline V lookup: CDR1 SGHAT, CDR2 FQNNGV. The CDR3 contains 14 residues. DNA of the CDR3: TGTGCCAGCAGCTCAAACGGACACTCCTACGAGCAGTACTTC. This gives the protein CASSSNGHSYEQYF. The full variable domain, rest sourced from reference TRBV11-2 and TRBJ2-7, is EAGVAQSPRYKIIEKRQSVAFWCNPISGHATLYWYQQILGQGPKLLIQFQNNGVVDDSQLPKDRFSAERLKGVDSTLKIQPAKLEDSAVYLCASSSNGHSYEQYFGPGTRLTVT.